The 5 T cell receptor beta chains in this list originate from one sample, sequenced in a study of blood T cell repertoires in COVID-19. Assay used: immunoSEQ multiplex PCR; TCRdb lists only in-frame clones, some missing. The data contain around 39,000 clones, roughly 88% of them singletons. Sequencing used peripheral blood. These receptors were taken from an older man with acute or convalescent COVID-19.

The chain recombines TRBV10-1 with TRBJ2-7, with 9 bases matching TRBD1. V was clipped by 8 bases and J by 2 bases; unmatched bases: 4. The CDR3 runs to 13 residues. Germline V gene sequence: CDR1 WNHNN, CDR2 SYGVQD (reference sequence). The CDR3 sequence is CASQDRGAYEQYF. In DNA, the CDR3 is TGCGCCAGCCAGGACAGGGGCGCCTACGAGCAGTACTTC.

The gene calls are TRBV4-3 and TRBJ2-1, with a tentative D call TRBD2 (6 bases). CDR1 and CDR2 (germline): LGHNA, YSLEER. This CDR3 is built from 16 residues. V was cut by 3 bases and J by 5 bases, with 17 bases left in between. The CDR3 nucleotides read TGCGCCAGCAGCCAGTTTGGATTAGCGGCCCACAATGAGCAGTTCTTC. The encoded protein is CASSQFGLAAHNEQFF.

The rearrangement uses TRBV29-1 and TRBJ2-7; 12 positions agree with TRBD2. CDR1 SQVTM and CDR2 ANQGSEA come from the germline V gene. After removal of 7 bases from V and 2 bases from J, the junction contained 3 bases not matched to a gene. This CDR3 has 13 residues. The CDR3 reads CSGRLAGAYEQYF. CDR3 sequence (DNA): TGCAGCGGACGACTAGCGGGGGCCTACGAGCAGTACTTC.

The chain uses TRBV5-5 and TRBJ2-2, with 11 bases that match TRBD2. Losses at the gene ends were 2 bases for V and 5 bases for J; bases not matched to a gene: 5. The CDR3 runs to 16 residues. Germline V gives CDR1 SGHKS, CDR2 YYEKEE (reference sequence). The CDR3 is CASSFGLAGLTGELFF. The CDR3 DNA follows: TGTGCCAGCAGCTTTGGACTAGCGGGCCTAACCGGGGAGCTGTTTTTT.

J is TRBJ1-5 and V is TRBV21-1; the table's D gene call, TRBD1, was not cross checked with the DNA. TRBV21-1 is assigned pseudogene status. The CDR3 loop spans 15 amino acids. CDR3 residues: CASSSDRHSNQPQHF. In DNA, the CDR3 is TGTGCCAGCAGTTCGGACAGGCATAGCAATCAGCCCCAGCATTTT.